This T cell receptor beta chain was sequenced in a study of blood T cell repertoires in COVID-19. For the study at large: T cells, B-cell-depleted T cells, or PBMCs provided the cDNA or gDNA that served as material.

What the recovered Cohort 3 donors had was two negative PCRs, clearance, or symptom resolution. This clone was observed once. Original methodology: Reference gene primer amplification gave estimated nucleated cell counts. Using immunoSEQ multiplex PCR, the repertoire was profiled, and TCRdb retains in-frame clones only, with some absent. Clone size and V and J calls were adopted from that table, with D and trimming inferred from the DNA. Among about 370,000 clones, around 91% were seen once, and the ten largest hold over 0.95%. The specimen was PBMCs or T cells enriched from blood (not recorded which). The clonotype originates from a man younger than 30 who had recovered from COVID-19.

The CDR3 DNA reads as TGTGCCAGCTCACCGCCCGGGAGTTACACCGGGGAGCTGTTTTTT. Translated: CASSPPGSYTGELFF. This chain links TRBV18 with TRBJ2-2; the D gene is possibly TRBD2 (6 bases). V was pared by 3 bases and J by 3 bases, with 11 bases between. The CDR3 length is 15 residues. The V gene's germline CDR1 is KGHSH and CDR2 LQKENI.